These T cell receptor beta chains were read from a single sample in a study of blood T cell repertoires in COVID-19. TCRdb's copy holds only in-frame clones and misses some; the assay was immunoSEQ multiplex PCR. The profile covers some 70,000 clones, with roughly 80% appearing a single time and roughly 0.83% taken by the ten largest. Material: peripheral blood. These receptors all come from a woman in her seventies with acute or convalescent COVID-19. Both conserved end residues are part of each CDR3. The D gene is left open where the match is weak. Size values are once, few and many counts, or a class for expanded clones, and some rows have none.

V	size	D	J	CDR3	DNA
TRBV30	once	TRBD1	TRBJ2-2	CASFQGALNTGELFF	TGTGCCTCCTTTCAGGGGGCCCTAAACACCGGGGAGCTGTTTTTT
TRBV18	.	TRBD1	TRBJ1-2	CASSPSTGVNYGYTF	TGTGCCAGCTCACCATCAACAGGGGTTAACTATGGCTACACCTTC
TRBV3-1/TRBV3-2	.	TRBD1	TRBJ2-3	CASSLGQGSTDTQYF	TGTGCCAGCAGCTTGGGACAGGGGTCCACAGATACGCAGTATTTT
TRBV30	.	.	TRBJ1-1	CAWSVTVGSAEAFF	TGTGCCTGGAGTGTAACGGTTGGGAGTGCTGAAGCTTTCTTT
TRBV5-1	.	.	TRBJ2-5	CASSWPVAGQETQYF	TGCGCCAGCAGCTGGCCCGTTGCGGGCCAAGAGACCCAGTACTTC
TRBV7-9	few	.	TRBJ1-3	CASNRESGNTIYF	TGTGCCAGCAACCGGGAGTCTGGAAACACCATATATTTT
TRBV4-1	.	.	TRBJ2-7	CASSIQMGRYEQYF	TGCGCCAGCAGCATTCAAATGGGCAGGTACGAGCAGTACTTC
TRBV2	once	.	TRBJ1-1	CASSEARRTHTEAFF	TGTGCCAGCAGTGAAGCCCGGAGGACTCACACTGAAGCTTTCTTT
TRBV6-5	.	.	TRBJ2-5	CASSFSWDTQETQYF	TGTGCCAGCAGTTTCTCGTGGGACACCCAAGAGACCCAGTACTTC
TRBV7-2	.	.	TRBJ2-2	CASSFGGGLNTGELFF	TGTGCCAGCAGCTTCGGCGGGGGCCTGAACACCGGGGAGCTGTTTTTT
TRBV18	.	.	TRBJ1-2	CASSPGADTNYGYTF	TGTGCCAGCTCACCAGGGGCAGACACCAACTATGGCTACACCTTC
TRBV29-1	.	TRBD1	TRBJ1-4	CSVRSGGSREKLFF	TGCAGCGTCCGTTCAGGGGGTAGCCGTGAAAAACTGTTTTTT
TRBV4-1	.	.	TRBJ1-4	CASSQDPTGNEKLFF	TGCGCCAGCAGCCAAGATCCCACGGGGAATGAAAAACTGTTTTTT
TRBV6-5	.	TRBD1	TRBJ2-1	CASRDRSSYNEQFF	TGTGCCAGCAGGGACAGGAGCTCCTACAATGAGCAGTTCTTC
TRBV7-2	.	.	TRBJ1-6	CASSLGRGGVIPLHF	TGTGCCAGCAGCTTAGGCCGGGGGGGGGTGATACCCCTCCACTTT
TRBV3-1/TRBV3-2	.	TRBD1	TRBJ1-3	CASSTRGSAGNTIYF	TGTGCCAGCTCGACCAGGGGGTCTGCCGGAAACACCATATATTTT
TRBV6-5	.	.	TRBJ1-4	CASSLDYSAANEKLFF	TGTGCCAGCAGTTTGGATTACTCCGCGGCTAATGAAAAACTGTTTTTT
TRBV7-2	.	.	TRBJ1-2	CASSPAGDHYGYTF	TGTGCCAGCAGTCCCGCAGGGGATCACTATGGCTACACCTTC
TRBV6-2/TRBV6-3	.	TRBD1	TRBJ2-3	CASSALPGQSTDTQYF	TGTGCCAGCAGTGCACTTCCGGGACAGAGCACAGATACGCAGTATTTT
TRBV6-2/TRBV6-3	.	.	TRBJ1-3	CASSYTLRDPFSAGNTIYF	TGTGCCAGCAGTTACACGCTCCGGGATCCCTTCTCTGCTGGAAACACCATATATTTT
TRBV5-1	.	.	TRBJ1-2	CASSSTAGSYGYTF	TGCGCCAGCAGCTCAACCGCTGGGAGCTATGGCTACACCTTC
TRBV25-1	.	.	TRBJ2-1	CASSELWGGARHEQFF	TGTGCCAGCAGTGAATTGTGGGGGGGGGCCCGCCATGAGCAGTTCTTC
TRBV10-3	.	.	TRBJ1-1	CAIAITANTEAFF	TGTGCCATCGCAATTACAGCAAACACTGAAGCTTTCTTT
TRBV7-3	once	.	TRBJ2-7	CASSLSKQVYEQYF	TGTGCCAGCAGCTTATCGAAGCAAGTTTACGAGCAGTACTTC
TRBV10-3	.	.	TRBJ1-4	CAISVGQNEKLFF	TGTGCCATCAGTGTGGGCCAAAATGAAAAACTGTTTTTT
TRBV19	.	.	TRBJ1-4	CATPLQAGAVTTVNEKLFF	TGTGCCACTCCTCTCCAGGCGGGGGCAGTGACGACCGTGAATGAAAAACTGTTTTTT